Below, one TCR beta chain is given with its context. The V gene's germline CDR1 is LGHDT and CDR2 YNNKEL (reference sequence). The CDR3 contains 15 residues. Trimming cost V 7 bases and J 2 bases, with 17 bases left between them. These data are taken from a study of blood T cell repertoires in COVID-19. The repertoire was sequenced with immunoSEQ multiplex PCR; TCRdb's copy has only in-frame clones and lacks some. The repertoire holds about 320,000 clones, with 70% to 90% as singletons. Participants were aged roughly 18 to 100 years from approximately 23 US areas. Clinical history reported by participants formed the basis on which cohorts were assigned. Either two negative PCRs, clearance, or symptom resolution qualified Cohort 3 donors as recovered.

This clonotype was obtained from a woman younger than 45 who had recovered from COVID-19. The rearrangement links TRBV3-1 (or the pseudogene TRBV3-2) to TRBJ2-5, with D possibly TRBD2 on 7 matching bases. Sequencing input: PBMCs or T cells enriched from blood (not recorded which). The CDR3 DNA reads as TGTGCCAGCAAAGTGAACGGGGGGCTACAAGAGACCCAGTACTTC. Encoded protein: CASKVNGGLQETQYF.